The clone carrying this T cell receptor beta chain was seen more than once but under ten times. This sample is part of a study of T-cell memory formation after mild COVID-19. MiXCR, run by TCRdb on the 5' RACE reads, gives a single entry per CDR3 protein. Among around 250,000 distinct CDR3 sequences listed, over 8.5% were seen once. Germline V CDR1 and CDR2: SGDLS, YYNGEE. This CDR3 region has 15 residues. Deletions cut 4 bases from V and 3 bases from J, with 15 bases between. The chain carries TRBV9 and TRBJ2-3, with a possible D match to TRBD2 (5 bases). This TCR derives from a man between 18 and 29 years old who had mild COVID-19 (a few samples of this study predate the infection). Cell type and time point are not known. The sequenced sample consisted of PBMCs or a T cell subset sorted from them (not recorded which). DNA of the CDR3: TGTGCCAGCAGCCTGCAGTTTAGCGTAACAGATACGCAGTATTTT. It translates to CASSLQFSVTDTQYF.